A selection of T cell receptor beta chains follows, all from one sample in a study of blood T cell repertoires in COVID-19. TCRdb's copy holds only in-frame clones and misses some; the assay was immunoSEQ multiplex PCR. The sample comprises about 270,000 clones, 84% of which are singletons, and approximately 9% rests with the top ten. Sequenced sample: peripheral blood. Receptors originate from a human donor in a cohort sampled during active COVID-19. Both conserved end residues are part of each CDR3. The order of the fields is D gene, clone size, J gene, V gene, CDR3 protein, CDR3 DNA. A D gene is named only where the DNA matches it firmly. Where a row states a size, it is once, few, many or the class of an expanded clone; other rows omit it.

TRBD2 NA TRBJ2-3 TRBV9 CASSVTSGSRDTQYF TGTGCCAGCAGCGTAACTAGCGGGAGTCGCGATACGCAGTATTTT
NA NA TRBJ2-7 TRBV29-1 CSAALDNPSLEQYF TGCAGCGCCGCACTTGACAATCCTTCACTCGAGCAGTACTTC
TRBD1 NA TRBJ1-1 TRBV11-2 CASGDTGTANTEAFF TGTGCCAGCGGCGACACCGGGACAGCGAACACTGAAGCTTTCTTT
NA NA TRBJ2-7 TRBV4-1 CASSQEATAYEQYF TGCGCCAGCAGCCAAGAAGCGACCGCCTACGAGCAGTACTTC
TRBD2 NA TRBJ2-3 TRBV5-1 CASSKTSGGRTDTQYF TGCGCCAGCAGCAAGACTAGCGGGGGGCGCACAGATACGCAGTATTTT
TRBD1 NA TRBJ1-2 TRBV14 CASSQQGALGYTF TGTGCCAGCAGCCAACAGGGGGCTCTTGGCTACACCTTC
TRBD1 few TRBJ1-1 TRBV28 CATSPGTGGFVWNTEAFF TGTGCCACTTCCCCCGGGACAGGGGGCTTTGTTTGGAACACTGAAGCTTTCTTT
TRBD2 NA TRBJ2-1 TRBV3-1/TRBV3-2 CASSQNSGGAFEQFF TGTGCCAGCAGCCAAAATAGCGGGGGGGCTTTTGAGCAGTTCTTC
TRBD1 NA TRBJ1-2 TRBV24-1 CATSDRTGSQGYTF TGTGCCACCAGTGATCGGACAGGGTCTCAGGGCTACACCTTC
NA NA TRBJ1-2 TRBV5-1 CASSPVQGLDGYTF TGCGCCAGCAGCCCCGTCCAGGGTCTCGATGGCTACACCTTC
TRBD1 NA TRBJ1-6 TRBV7-2 CASTRDRGISPLHF TGTGCCAGCACCCGGGACAGGGGAATTTCACCCCTCCACTTT
NA NA TRBJ1-1 TRBV14 CASSQGMAWATEAFF TGTGCCAGCAGCCAAGGTATGGCCTGGGCCACTGAAGCTTTCTTT
NA NA TRBJ2-7 TRBV28 CASSSGLREQYF TGTGCCAGCAGTTCGGGTCTGCGGGAGCAGTACTTC
TRBD1 NA TRBJ2-2 TRBV6-2/TRBV6-3 CASSPIDRGTGELFF TGTGCCAGCAGCCCTATCGACAGGGGTACCGGGGAGCTGTTTTTT
NA NA TRBJ1-5 TRBV28 CASSLWGPSQPQHF TGTGCCAGCAGTTTATGGGGGCCTTCCCAGCCCCAGCATTTT
TRBD2 NA TRBJ2-1 TRBV4-2 CASSQDERGPSNEQFF TGTGCCAGCAGCCAAGATGAGCGGGGGCCAAGCAATGAGCAGTTCTTC
NA NA TRBJ1-5 TRBV28 CASGTINQPQHF TGTGCCAGCGGGACAATCAATCAGCCCCAGCATTTT
NA NA TRBJ2-5 TRBV7-6 CASSLVFGPGETQYF TGTGCCAGCAGCTTAGTCTTCGGTCCCGGGGAGACCCAGTACTTC
NA NA TRBJ1-1 TRBV5-4 CASSGRMNTEAFF TGTGCCAGCAGCGGGAGAATGAACACTGAAGCTTTCTTT
NA NA TRBJ2-1 TRBV4-1 CASSQEAVGPKTLYNEQFF TGCGCCAGCAGCCAAGAGGCTGTGGGGCCAAAGACCCTTTACAATGAGCAGTTCTTC